The sequence of this T cell receptor (beta chain) was determined in a study of cytomegalovirus exposure and HLA in healthy donors. Study-wide points: Reports indicate that TCR beta sequences accurately predicted the HLA-A and HLA-B alleles of most subjects. Differences between HLA loci emerged in a later analysis of TCR association rates, with DRB1 most and HLA-C fewest.

With respect to this clone: Antigen specificity is unknown.

CDR1 and CDR2 (germline): MGHRA, YSYEKL. V lost 0 bases and J lost 5; bases outside the gene matches: 7. The CDR3 is made up of 15 amino acids. PCR amplification relied on 60 Vbeta primers (plus 13 Jbeta primers). Measured with immunoSEQ multiplex PCR; TCRdb has only the in-frame clones, and not every one. The sample has around 70,000 clones. The rearrangement uses TRBV4-1 and TRBJ2-7, with 7 bases that match TRBD2. The sequence came from a female donor in good health and CMV-seropositive. Sequencing was done on a sample of PBMCs. In DNA, the CDR3 is TGCGCCAGCAGCCAAGAGGCGGGAGTGGGGAACGAGCAGTACTTC. As protein: CASSQEAGVGNEQYF.